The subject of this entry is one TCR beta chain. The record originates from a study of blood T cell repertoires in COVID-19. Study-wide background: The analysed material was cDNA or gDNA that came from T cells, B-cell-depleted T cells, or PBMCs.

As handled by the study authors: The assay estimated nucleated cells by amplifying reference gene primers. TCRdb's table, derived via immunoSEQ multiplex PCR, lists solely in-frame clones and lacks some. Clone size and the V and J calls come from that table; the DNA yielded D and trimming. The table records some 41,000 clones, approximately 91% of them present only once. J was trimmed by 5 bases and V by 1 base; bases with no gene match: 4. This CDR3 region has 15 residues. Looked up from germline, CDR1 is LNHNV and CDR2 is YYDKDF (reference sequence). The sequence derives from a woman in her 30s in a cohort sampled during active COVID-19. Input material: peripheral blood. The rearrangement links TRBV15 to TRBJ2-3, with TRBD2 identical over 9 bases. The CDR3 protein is CATSRVSGSGDTQYF. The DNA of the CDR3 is TGTGCCACCAGCAGAGTTAGCGGGAGTGGAGATACGCAGTATTTT.